This T cell receptor beta chain was sequenced in a study of blood T cell repertoires in COVID-19. Study information: T cells, B-cell-depleted T cells, or PBMCs supplied cDNA or gDNA.

Germline V gives CDR1 MNHEY, CDR2 SVGEGT. The trim removed 5 bases at V and 1 base at J, leaving 10 bases unmatched. This CDR3 is built from 17 residues. In the original analysis: Counts of nucleated cells, estimated from reference gene primer amplification, were obtained. The method was immunoSEQ multiplex PCR; TCRdb's version includes in-frame clones alone and lacks a portion of them. That table gives V, J and clone size, and the DNA gave D and trimming. The table lists 200,000 to 300,000 clones, approximately 86% of them singletons. Sequences were obtained from peripheral blood. The clonotype comes from a man younger than 45 with active or convalescent COVID-19. This rearrangement joins TRBV6-2 or TRBV6-3 to TRBJ1-5, with 8 bases fitting TRBD1. CDR3 protein: CASSAKQGVTSNQPQHF. The CDR3 bases are TGTGCCAGCAGTGCCAAACAGGGGGTGACAAGCAATCAGCCCCAGCATTTT.